This T cell receptor beta chain was identified in a study of cytomegalovirus exposure and HLA in healthy donors. General observations from the study: With high specificity and sensitivity, the classifier reportedly diagnosed cytomegalovirus status. In an earlier analysis, in approximately 630 donors, most V segments appeared productive either ~87% or ~30% of the time. Later analysis associated a missense DCLRE1C variant with TCR beta V- and J-gene trimming.

Of note for this clone: As yet, its antigen is unknown.

Amplification used 60 Vbeta primers and 13 Jbeta primers. Produced via immunoSEQ multiplex PCR; TCRdb's table is partial and in-frame only. The sample shows about 160,000 clones, approximately 81% of them seen only once. CDR3 length: 15 residues. J lost 3 bases, V lost 3 bases, and 6 bases had no gene match. Germline CDR1 LGHNA, CDR2 YSLEER. The sequencing sample was made of PBMCs. The chain employs TRBV4-3 and TRBJ2-7, with 9 bases identical to TRBD1. This sequence was found in a man aged 18 to 29 in good health and CMV-seropositive. CDR3 coding DNA: TGCGCCAGCAGCCAGCAACCGGGACAGGGCTACGAGCAGTACTTC. This translates into CASSQQPGQGYEQYF.